This T cell receptor (beta chain) was sequenced for a study of blood T cells in healthy people across ages. Using a J-beta primer mix together with a sample-barcoded 5' primer, a second PCR was run for about 6 to 11 cycles. TCRdb independently ran MiXCR on the 5' RACE reads; one entry per CDR3 protein. The repertoire holds about a million distinct CDR3 sequences, with roughly 47% as singletons. Germline loops: CDR1 MDHEN, CDR2 SYDVKM. The length of the CDR3 is 14 residues. V lost 2 bases, J lost 2 bases, and 9 bases lay in between. This rearrangement joins TRBV28 to TRBJ2-5, with D unclear. The clonotype comes from a woman between 55 and 75 years old in good health. Sequencing was carried out using blood. The CDR3 region is CASSLVGNQETQYF. In DNA, the CDR3 is TGTGCCAGCAGTTTAGTAGGGAATCAAGAGACCCAGTACTTC.